Listed below are T cell receptor beta chains from one sample, sequenced in a study of blood T cell repertoires in COVID-19. Generated by immunoSEQ multiplex PCR, the TCRdb table keeps only in-frame clones and is missing some. The data hold almost 350,000 clones, with about nine tenths observed a single time. The sample taken for sequencing was PBMCs or T cells enriched from blood (not recorded which). The receptors derive from a woman aged 30 to 39 who had been exposed to COVID-19. The CDR3 runs from the conserved cysteine through the conserved F or W. D genes are given only for firm matches. Clone sizes are given selectively: once, few, many, or a class where the clone is expanded.

TRBV9,.,.,TRBJ2-2,TGTGCCAGCACCCTGGACGGGTTAGGGGCCGGGGAGCTGTTTTTT,CASTLDGLGAGELFF
TRBV19,.,TRBD1,TRBJ1-2,TGTGCCAGTACCACCGGGACAGGGAACTATGGCTACACCTTC,CASTTGTGNYGYTF
TRBV13,.,.,TRBJ1-2,TGTGCCAGCAGCTTATACGGCGGGAACTATGGCTACACCTTC,CASSLYGGNYGYTF
TRBV19,.,.,TRBJ2-3,TGTGCCAGTAGTATGTTGGAGCACACAGATACGCAGTATTTT,CASSMLEHTDTQYF
TRBV18,.,TRBD2,TRBJ2-3,TGTGCCAGCTCACCACCTCCTAGCGGGGTCGAAGATACGCAGTATTTT,CASSPPPSGVEDTQYF
TRBV5-1,.,TRBD1,TRBJ1-6,TGCGCCAGCACCAAGGAGACAGGGGTGTCGTCTTCACCCCTCCACTTT,CASTKETGVSSSPLHF
TRBV6-1,.,.,TRBJ2-5,TGTGCCAGCAGTGAATGGGAGCTGGGGACCCAGTACTTC,CASSEWELGTQYF
TRBV11-2,.,TRBD1,TRBJ1-5,TGTGCCAGCAGCTTAGAGGGGACAGGGGGGTACCAGCCCCAGCATTTT,CASSLEGTGGYQPQHF
TRBV7-8,.,.,TRBJ1-4,TGTGCCAGCAGCTTATTCCAGGGAGGAGAAAAACTGTTTTTT,CASSLFQGGEKLFF
TRBV28,.,.,TRBJ2-1,TGTGCCAGCAATCCCCCAGGCAGGGGGGATGATGAGCAGTTCTTC,CASNPPGRGDDEQFF
TRBV19,.,.,TRBJ1-6,TGTGCCAGTAGTGCACGGGAGGGGGATCGATCACCCCTCCACTTT,CASSAREGDRSPLHF
TRBV19,.,.,TRBJ2-1,TGTGCCAGTATCCCCAATAGCGTCCAAGCCTACAATGAGCAGTTCTTC,CASIPNSVQAYNEQFF
TRBV20-1,few,.,TRBJ2-7,TGCAGTGCTAATCTGCGCAACGAGCAGTACTTC,CSANLRNEQYF
TRBV15,.,TRBD2,TRBJ2-3,TGTGCCACCAGCAGATCCGGGACTAGCGACACAGATACGCAGTATTTT,CATSRSGTSDTDTQYF
TRBV12-3/TRBV12-4,.,TRBD1,TRBJ2-3,TGTGCCAGCAGGGATGACAGGGAGACGCAGTATTTT,CASRDDRETQYF
TRBV18,.,TRBD1,TRBJ1-1,TGTGCCAGCTCACCACCAACAGGGGCCGGGAACACTGAAGCTTTCTTT,CASSPPTGAGNTEAFF
TRBV19,.,TRBD1,TRBJ1-2,TGTGCCAGTAGTCCCCCCGGGACAGGGGGTTCCTATGGCTACACCTTC,CASSPPGTGGSYGYTF
TRBV10-3,.,TRBD1,TRBJ2-7,TGTGCCATCAGATCTACCGGACAGGGTAGCGAGCAGTACTTC,CAIRSTGQGSEQYF
TRBV2,once,TRBD2,TRBJ2-2,TGTGCCAGCAGTGAACAAGGGGAGGGAATCGGGGAGCTGTTTTTT,CASSEQGEGIGELFF
TRBV30,few,.,TRBJ1-1,TGTGCCTGGAGTCCCTCCCCAGGGAACACTGAAGCTTTCTTT,CAWSPSPGNTEAFF
TRBV5-1,.,.,TRBJ2-7,TGCGCCAGCAGCTTGAGCGGAACCAGCTCCTACGAGCAGTACTTC,CASSLSGTSSYEQYF
TRBV13,.,.,TRBJ2-1,TGTGCCAGCAGAGGAGCGGGCTACAATGAGCAGTTCTTC,CASRGAGYNEQFF
TRBV7-3,.,TRBD1,TRBJ2-3,TGTGCCAGCAGCTTGACAGGGGGCCTCACAGATACGCAGTATTTT,CASSLTGGLTDTQYF
TRBV9,.,TRBD1,TRBJ2-2,TGTGCCAGCAGCACCCAAGGGGGCTTTAACACCGGGGAGCTGTTTTTT,CASSTQGGFNTGELFF
TRBV10-3,.,TRBD2,TRBJ2-3,TGTGCCATCAGTGAATACAGCGGGGACACAGATACGCAGTATTTT,CAISEYSGDTDTQYF
TRBV24-1,.,TRBD1,TRBJ2-2,TGTGCCACCCCGAGACAGGGGATAGTCGGGGAGCTGTTTTTT,CATPRQGIVGELFF
TRBV10-2,.,TRBD2,TRBJ2-7,TGCGCCAGCAGTGAGACGTCAGGGACTAGCGGGAATCCCTACGAGCAGTACTTC,CASSETSGTSGNPYEQYF
TRBV30,.,.,TRBJ1-6,TGTGCCTGGACGCAGGGAATCGGTTCACCCCTCCACTTT,CAWTQGIGSPLHF
TRBV15,.,.,TRBJ2-7,TGTGCCACCAGCAGAGCCCAGGTTCCCTACGAGCAGTACTTC,CATSRAQVPYEQYF
TRBV3-1/TRBV3-2,.,.,TRBJ2-4,TGTGCCAGCAGCCGAGGGTACATTCAGTACTTC,CASSRGYIQYF
TRBV9,.,TRBD1,TRBJ2-7,TGTGCCAGCAGCTCCAGGACAGGACGGGACGAGCAGTACTTC,CASSSRTGRDEQYF
TRBV19,.,TRBD2,TRBJ2-2,TGTGCCAGTACTTATAGCGGGTCCTGGGGGGAGCTGTTTTTT,CASTYSGSWGELFF
TRBV6-5,.,TRBD2,TRBJ2-3,TGTGCCAGCAGACGCGGGAGGGCAACAGATACGCAGTATTTT,CASRRGRATDTQYF
TRBV19,.,.,TRBJ1-1,TGTGCCAGTAGTGTTGGGCCAATAGAAGCTTTCTTT,CASSVGPIEAFF
TRBV7-9,.,.,TRBJ1-1,TGTGCCAGCAGCTTAGCGCTGAGTTCGAACACTGAAGCTTTCTTT,CASSLALSSNTEAFF
TRBV3-1/TRBV3-2,.,.,TRBJ2-1,TGTGCCAGCAGCCAGGCGGGCTCCTACAATGAGCAGTTCTTC,CASSQAGSYNEQFF
TRBV7-3,.,.,TRBJ2-3,TGTGCCAGCAGCTTAACCCCCGGCGGGCCGCAGTATTTT,CASSLTPGGPQYF
TRBV19,.,TRBD1,TRBJ2-4,TGTGCCAGTAGTCCAACAGGGGAACGAAACATTCAGTACTTC,CASSPTGERNIQYF
TRBV3-1/TRBV3-2,.,TRBD1,TRBJ2-3,TGTGCCAGCAGCCAAGATTGGGGGACAGGGGGAAATACAGATACGCAGTATTTT,CASSQDWGTGGNTDTQYF
TRBV21-1,.,.,TRBJ2-1,TGTGCCAGCAGCAACCGTCCGGGACTAGCGGGAGCCCACCACTACAATGAGCAGTTCTTC,CASSNRPGLAGAHHYNEQFF
TRBV2,.,TRBD2,TRBJ2-2,TGTGCCAGCAGCGGGACTAGCGGATACACCGGGGAGCTGTTTTTT,CASSGTSGYTGELFF